These 28 T cell receptor beta chains originate from one sample sequenced in a study of blood T cell repertoires in COVID-19. Profiled with immunoSEQ multiplex PCR; TCRdb holds only in-frame clones, not every one. The sample holds some 20,000 clones, around 87% seen once. Sequences were obtained from peripheral blood. These receptors all come from a human donor in a cohort sampled during active COVID-19.

This chain joins TRBV10-3 and TRBJ1-1; the match to TRBD1 covers 9 bases. Germline V gene sequence: CDR1 ENHRY, CDR2 SYGVKD. Germline trimming cut 6 bases from V and 7 bases from J; bases unmatched to any gene: 6. This CDR3 comprises 13 residues. The CDR3 coding sequence is TGTGCCATCAGCCGGGACAGGGCGGATGAAGCTTTCTTT. It yields the protein CAISRDRADEAFF.

This sequence joins TRBV13 and TRBJ2-1; 11 nucleotides line up with TRBD2. The J segment lost 8 bases and the V segment lost 7 bases, leaving 7 bases of the junction unmatched. The CDR3 covers 14 residues. Germline-derived CDR1 and CDR2 are PRHDT and FYEKMQ (reference sequence). The CDR3 DNA follows: TGTGCCAGCAAACTAGCGGGAGAGGCGGATGAGCAGTTCTTC. Protein sequence: CASKLAGEADEQFF.

The chain is built from TRBV4-1 and TRBJ1-1; D call uncertain. The V end was cut by 6 bases, the J end by 0 bases, with 11 bases between. CDR3 size: 14 residues. Germline V gives CDR1 MGHRA, CDR2 YSYEKL. The CDR3 coding sequence is TGCGCCAGCAGGACAAGCGGGGTGAACACTGAAGCTTTCTTT. Amino acid sequence: CASRTSGVNTEAFF.

The chain uses TRBV12-3 or TRBV12-4 and TRBJ1-2; a weak D match, TRBD1 (5 bases). This CDR3 comprises 13 residues. Trimming left V 6 bases short and J 3 bases short, with 11 bases between. Here the CDR3 reads CASSADRYYGYTF. CDR3 in DNA: TGTGCCAGCAGCGCCGACAGATACTATGGCTACACCTTC.

The chain employs TRBV7-3 and TRBJ2-3; 15 bases are shared with TRBD2. V shed 3 bases and J 5 bases; nucleotides not matched to a gene: 9. Germline CDR1 is SGHTA and CDR2 is FQGTGA. This CDR3 contains 18 residues. The CDR3 sequence is CASSLSGLAGGRGDTQYF. The CDR3 nucleotides are TGTGCCAGCAGCTTGTCAGGACTAGCGGGAGGGCGGGGAGATACGCAGTATTTT. Full variable domain (outside the CDR3, taken from reference TRBV7-3 and TRBJ2-3): GAGVSQTPSNKVTEKGKYVELRCDPISGHTALYWYRQSLGQGPEFLIYFQGTGAADDSGLPNDRFFAVRPEGSVSTLKIQRTERGDSAVYLCASSLSGLAGGRGDTQYFGPGTRLTVL.

This clone has just a few counts. The chain combines TRBV6-5 with TRBJ1-1; TRBD1 agrees at 7 bases. The CDR3 consists of 14 residues. The germline V gene has CDR1 MNHEY and CDR2 SVGAGI. V shed 6 bases and J 3 bases; nucleotides not matched to a gene: 7. CDR3 coding DNA: TGTGCCAGCAGATTGACAGGGCTGCACACTGAAGCTTTCTTT. It yields the protein CASRLTGLHTEAFF.

J is TRBJ1-1 and V is TRBV19, with a tentative D call TRBD1 (6 bases). Germline V gene lookup returns CDR1 LNHDA and CDR2 SQIVND (reference sequence). The CDR3 sequence is 11 residues long. Deletions cut 3 bases from V and 11 bases from J, with 10 bases between. CDR3 coding DNA: TGTGCCAGTAGTATGACAGGTCTGGCTTTCTTT. Its protein is CASSMTGLAFF.

In its sample, this clone was seen a few times. The chain links TRBV15 to TRBJ1-2, with a tentative D call TRBD1 (5 bases). This CDR3 is built from 13 residues. Trimming removed 6 bases at V and 2 bases at J, with 10 bases between. Germline lookup yields CDR1 LNHNV and CDR2 YYDKDF (reference sequence). Here the CDR3 DNA reads TGTGCCACCAGTCAGGGCGCAAACTATGGCTACACCTTC. Translated, it gives CATSQGANYGYTF.

The rearrangement uses TRBV19 and TRBJ2-6, with 11 bases that match TRBD2. The germline V gene has CDR1 LNHDA and CDR2 SQIVND (reference sequence). With V trimmed by 6 bases and J by 4 bases, 5 bases remained unmatched. This CDR3 is built from 16 residues. CDR3 sequence (DNA): TGTGCCAGTAGGTCTAGCGGGAGGTCGGGGGCCAACGTCCTGACTTTC. It yields the protein CASRSSGRSGANVLTF.

This chain uses TRBV28 with TRBJ1-1; 9 nucleotides match TRBD1. Trimming cost V 4 bases and J 1 base; bases outside gene matches: 4. Germline values: CDR1 MDHEN, CDR2 SYDVKM. This CDR3 spans 15 amino acids. CDR3 DNA sequence: TGTGCCAGCAGTTCGGGACAGGGATGGAACACTGAAGCTTTCTTT. Translating gives CASSSGQGWNTEAFF.

The V and J genes are TRBV5-5 and TRBJ2-3; 7 bases align to TRBD2. V gave up 5 bases and J gave up 2 bases; unmatched junction bases: 8. Germline values: CDR1 SGHKS, CDR2 YYEKEE (reference sequence). The length of the CDR3 is 15 residues. For the CDR3, the DNA is TGTGCCAGCAGTTCTGGCGGGGGAATCACAGATACGCAGTATTTT. This translates into CASSSGGGITDTQYF.

The rearrangement uses TRBV5-1 and TRBJ2-7, with 11 bases lining up with TRBD1. Germline CDR1 reads SGHRS; CDR2 reads YFSETQ. This CDR3 spans 15 amino acids. Trimming took 4 bases from V and 6 from J; bases not matched to a gene: 9. CDR3 DNA sequence: TGCGCCAGCAGCCCGGGGACAGGGGGAGGGGGCGAGCAGTACTTC. It encodes CASSPGTGGGGEQYF.

The CDR3 loop reads CASSLDYGGGSDEQFF. In nucleotides, the CDR3 is TGTGCCAGCAGCTTAGATTACGGAGGAGGTTCCGATGAGCAGTTCTTC. The chain has TRBV11-3 and TRBJ2-1; D possibly corresponds to TRBD2 (5 bases). This CDR3 is built from 16 residues. Germline CDR1 is SGHNT and CDR2 is YENEEA. V shed 0 bases and J shed 8 bases, with 17 bases lying between them.

V and J are TRBV28 and TRBJ1-5, with 7 nucleotides matching TRBD1. CDR1 is MDHEN, CDR2 SYDVKM, per germline. Trimming at V came to 6 bases and at J to 7 bases, leaving 9 bases not matched to a gene. This CDR3 spans 14 amino acids. CDR3 amino acids: CASRIRGESQPQHF. The CDR3 region has the DNA TGTGCCAGCAGAATCAGGGGGGAAAGCCAGCCCCAGCATTTT.

This chain joins TRBV19 and TRBJ2-5; D remains unclear. This CDR3 region has 14 residues. Trimming pared 3 bases from V and 1 base from J, leaving 9 bases between. CDR1 is LNHDA, CDR2 SQIVND, per germline (reference sequence). In DNA, the CDR3 is TGTGCCAGTAGTATTCGAGCTTTCCAAGAGACCCAGTACTTC. It translates to CASSIRAFQETQYF.

This chain joins TRBV24-1 and TRBJ2-2, with 8 positions matching TRBD2. The germline V gene has CDR1 KGHDR and CDR2 SFDVKD. The CDR3 sequence is 15 residues long. With 3 bases clipped from V and 4 bases from J, the junction kept 3 bases outside the gene matches. CDR3 loop: CATSDQREFTGELFF. In DNA form, the CDR3 reads TGTGCCACCAGTGATCAGCGGGAGTTCACCGGGGAGCTGTTTTTT.

Here the CDR3 reads CASSLGASPNYGYTF. CDR3 DNA sequence: TGTGCCAGCAGCTTAGGGGCGTCACCAAACTATGGCTACACCTTC. The chain recombines TRBV7-9 with TRBJ1-2; D is undetermined. The germline V gene encodes CDR1 SEHNR and CDR2 FQNEAQ (reference sequence). CDR3 size: 15 residues. V dropped 1 base and J dropped 2 bases, with 11 bases sitting between them. The full variable domain, in which reference TRBV7-9 and TRBJ1-2 provide the parts outside the CDR3, is DTGVSQNPRHKITKRGQNVTFRCDPISEHNRLYWYRQTLGQGPEFLTYFQNEAQLEKSRLLSDRFSAERPKGSFSTLEIQRTEQGDSAMYLCASSLGASPNYGYTFGSGTRLTVV.

V is TRBV6-4 and J is TRBJ1-2; D call uncertain. Trimming took 7 bases from V and 1 from J, leaving 16 bases between them. The CDR3 length is 15 residues. The germline CDR1 and CDR2 sequences are MRHNA and SNTAGT. The CDR3 DNA is TGTGCCAGCACACGAACCTCCAGCGGTAACTATGGCTACACCTTC. Residues: CASTRTSSGNYGYTF.

This clone has just a few counts. The chain couples TRBV7-3 to TRBJ2-3, with TRBD2 matching 14 bases. Germline V lookup: CDR1 SGHTA, CDR2 FQGTGA. The CDR3 has 14 amino acids. V trimming: 4 bases; J trimming: 8 bases; junction bases outside the gene matches: 2. The CDR3: CASSSGLAGGTQYF. The CDR3, as DNA: TGTGCCAGCAGCTCCGGACTAGCGGGAGGTACGCAGTATTTT.

The chain combines TRBV27 with TRBJ2-5; TRBD2 aligns across 11 bases. CDR1 and CDR2 (germline): MNHEY, SMNVEV (reference sequence). V gave up 4 bases and J gave up 2 bases; unmatched junction bases: 12. The CDR3 has 18 residues. For the CDR3, the DNA is TGTGCCAGCAGTTCGATAGCGGGAGGGCCAGTCGCACAAGAGACCCAGTACTTC. This gives the protein CASSSIAGGPVAQETQYF.

This sequence joins TRBV5-4 and TRBJ1-4, with D tentatively TRBD1 (5 bases). Germline V gene data show CDR1 as SGHNT and CDR2 as YYREEE (reference sequence). The V end was cut by 3 bases, the J end by 4 bases, with 13 bases between. The CDR3 sequence is 15 residues long. This CDR3 is CASSSNIGHNEKLFF. The DNA for the CDR3 is TGTGCCAGCAGCTCCAACATCGGACATAATGAAAAACTGTTTTTT. The entire variable domain, with the rest obtained from reference TRBV5-4 and TRBJ1-4, is as follows: ETGVTQSPTHLIKTRGQQVTLRCSSQSGHNTVSWYQQALGQGPQFIFQYYREEENGRGNFPPRFSGLQFPNYSSELNVNALELDDSALYLCASSSNIGHNEKLFFGSGTQLSVL.

The rearrangement joins TRBV29-1 to TRBJ2-3, with TRBD1 matching 7 bases. Trimming took 4 bases from V and 4 from J; bases not matched to a gene: 5. Germline CDR1 reads SQVTM; CDR2 reads ANQGSEA. This CDR3 has 13 amino acids. CDR3 bases: TGCAGCGTTGTAGGGGGCCGCTCAGATACGCAGTATTTT. It translates to CSVVGGRSDTQYF.

This clone was seen more than once but under ten times. J is TRBJ1-1 and V is TRBV6-5; D uncertain. V lost 0 bases and J lost 5, with 4 bases in between. The CDR3 runs 12 residues. The germline V gene encodes CDR1 MNHEY and CDR2 SVGAGI. The CDR3 loop reads CASSYSRTEAFF. The CDR3 DNA sequence: TGTGCCAGCAGTTACTCGAGGACTGAAGCTTTCTTT.

CDR3 DNA sequence: TGTGCCAGCAGTTTTCCCCTCAAGGGGACAGGCGGCAGAGAGCAGTTCTTC. This codes for CASSFPLKGTGGREQFF. This rearrangement joins TRBV28 to TRBJ2-1; the match to TRBD1 covers 8 bases. This CDR3 has 17 residues. In germline, CDR1 is MDHEN, CDR2 SYDVKM. Losses at the gene ends were 3 bases for V and 10 bases for J; bases not matched to a gene: 17.

The count of this clone is one. This chain connects TRBV29-1 to TRBJ2-7, with TRBD1 as a possible D gene (6 bases). CDR3 length: 16 residues. Germline CDR1 SQVTM, CDR2 ANQGSEA. Trimming removed 4 bases from V and 7 bases from J, with 26 bases in between. The CDR3 coding sequence is TGCAGCGTTGCTGGGGTGGGGGCTTCGGATTACGGAGAGCAGTACTTC. Protein: CSVAGVGASDYGEQYF.

This sequence joins TRBV28 and TRBJ1-5, with 7 bases fitting TRBD1. Germline CDR1 is MDHEN and CDR2 is SYDVKM. The V segment lost 6 bases and the J segment 5 bases; nucleotides outside the gene matches: 7. This CDR3 region has 14 residues. The DNA for the CDR3 is TGTGCCAGCAGGCCCGGGACAGTTTATCAGCCCCAGCATTTT. It yields the protein CASRPGTVYQPQHF.

The chain joins TRBV7-2 to TRBJ1-6; TRBD1 matches 8 bases. V lost 2 bases and J lost 8; bases outside the gene matches: 5. The length of the CDR3 is 15 residues. Germline V gene lookup returns CDR1 SGHTA and CDR2 FQGNSA. The CDR3: CASSLMTGVDSPLHF. In nucleotides, the CDR3 is TGTGCCAGCAGCTTAATGACAGGGGTCGATTCACCCCTCCACTTT.

V and J are TRBV27 and TRBJ2-1; 10 nucleotides align to TRBD1. V shed 6 bases, J shed 2 bases, and the junction held 4 bases outside the gene matches. The CDR3 has 15 amino acids. Germline CDR1 is MNHEY and CDR2 is SMNVEV (reference sequence). CDR3 DNA: TGTGCCAGCAGCTCCGGGACAGGGGCCTACAATGAGCAGTTCTTC. It translates to CASSSGTGAYNEQFF.